Presented here are 13 T cell receptor beta chains from one specimen sequenced in a study of blood T cell repertoires in COVID-19. Data came from immunoSEQ multiplex PCR; TCRdb stores just in-frame clones and leaves some out. The sample includes over 300,000 clones, about 83% of them seen just once. Sequencing was done on a sample of peripheral blood. These receptors originate from a woman aged 45 to 65 with acute or convalescent COVID-19.

The chain couples TRBV7-9 to TRBJ2-7, with 9 bases that match TRBD1. Germline CDR1 and CDR2: SEHNR and FQNEAQ (reference sequence). The CDR3 has 13 residues. Trimming at V came to 5 bases and at J to 7 bases, leaving 6 bases not matched to a gene. The CDR3, as DNA: TGTGCCAGCAGCGGACAGGGGTGGATGGAGCAGTACTTC. It codes for CASSGQGWMEQYF.

J is TRBJ1-1 and V is TRBV18, with TRBD1 matching over 8 bases. The CDR3 sequence is 15 residues long. Germline CDR1 KGHSH, CDR2 LQKENI. Germline trimming cut 3 bases from V and 13 bases from J; bases unmatched to any gene: 16. CDR3 sequence (DNA): TGTGCCAGCTCACCCCCGGTGACAGGGGCTACCGGGGGTTTCTTT. It encodes CASSPPVTGATGGFF.

The gene calls are TRBV5-1 and TRBJ2-7; 7 bases agree with TRBD1. CDR1 SGHRS and CDR2 YFSETQ come from the germline V gene. This CDR3 region has 13 residues. V dropped 6 bases and J dropped 0; count of bases not matched to a gene: 3. CDR3 DNA sequence: TGCGCCAGCACAACAGGGGCCTCCTACGAGCAGTACTTC. This encodes CASTTGASYEQYF.

Remarks on this clone: Germline and junction disagree at one end, which may indicate a read error. The rearrangement uses TRBV11-3 and TRBJ1-5; D call uncertain. This CDR3 has 15 amino acids. The germline V gene encodes CDR1 SGHNT and CDR2 YENEEA. The CDR3 DNA is TGTGCCAGCAGCCTAGATTGGGAGAAAATAAAGCCCCAGCATTTT. Translation gives CASSLDWEKIKPQHF.

J is TRBJ1-4 and V is TRBV15; tentatively, D is TRBD1 (5 bases). The V and J ends lost 0 bases and 8 bases respectively, with 10 bases between them. Germline V gives CDR1 LNHNV, CDR2 YYDKDF (reference sequence). The CDR3 has 14 amino acids. This chain's CDR3 is CATSRDRVGEKLFF. The CDR3 nucleotides are TGTGCCACCAGCAGAGACAGGGTGGGAGAAAAACTGTTTTTT.

The CDR3 DNA reads TGTGCCACCAGCAGAGGACAGGGGACCTATGAAGCTTTCTTT. Protein: CATSRGQGTYEAFF. The V call is TRBV15, the J call TRBJ1-1, with TRBD1 matching 8 bases. The CDR3 contains 14 residues. The V segment lost 1 base and the J segment 7 bases; nucleotides outside the gene matches: 5. The germline gives CDR1 LNHNV, CDR2 YYDKDF (reference sequence).

This chain connects TRBV5-4 to TRBJ2-7; D may be TRBD2 (5 bases). The germline V gene encodes CDR1 SGHNT and CDR2 YYREEE (reference sequence). The CDR3 contains 14 residues. Deletions cut 2 bases from V and 3 bases from J, with 12 bases between. The CDR3, as DNA: TGTGCCAGCAGCTTCGGGAATCGCGTCTACGAGCAGTACTTC. Translation: CASSFGNRVYEQYF.

The chain employs TRBV25-1 and TRBJ2-6; D gene ambiguous. The length of the CDR3 is 14 residues. V was clipped by 5 bases and J by 2 bases, with 7 bases between them. Germline V CDR1 and CDR2: MGHDK, SYGVNS. The CDR3 bases are TGTGCCAGCAGTTGGGCTGCTGGGGCCAACGTCCTGACTTTC. Protein sequence: CASSWAAGANVLTF.

The CDR3 region has the DNA TGTGCCAGCAGCTTGTATTCCGGGAACCATTATGGCTACACCTTC. Its translation: CASSLYSGNHYGYTF. This rearrangement joins TRBV5-8 to TRBJ1-2, with no clear D. The germline V gene has CDR1 SGHTS and CDR2 YDEGEE. V was clipped by 1 base and J by 5 bases, with 15 bases between them. The CDR3 is made up of 15 amino acids.

The chain recombines TRBV7-9 with TRBJ1-2; D is ambiguous. Germline-derived CDR1 and CDR2 are SEHNR and FQNEAQ (reference sequence). Trimming shortened V by 5 bases and J by 6 bases, and 10 bases separated the two germline ends. This CDR3 region has 12 residues. The DNA of the CDR3 is TGTGCCAGCAGCCCTTCTTTCGATGGCTACACCTTC. It translates to CASSPSFDGYTF.

The chain links TRBV25-1 to TRBJ1-4; 8 nucleotides match TRBD1. The germline CDR1 and CDR2 sequences are MGHDK and SYGVNS. The CDR3 is made up of 13 amino acids. V was pared by 8 bases and J by 7 bases, with 6 bases of the junction left unmatched. The chain's CDR3 is CASRGQAVEKLFF. The CDR3 nucleotides read TGTGCCAGCCGGGGACAGGCGGTTGAAAAACTGTTTTTT.

The V and J genes are TRBV5-1 and TRBJ2-2; D perhaps matches TRBD2 (5 bases). Germline values: CDR1 SGHRS, CDR2 YFSETQ. CDR3 length equals 16 residues. V was trimmed by 2 bases and J by 4 bases, leaving 15 bases between them. The CDR3 protein is CASSLGRGSRTGELFF. The DNA of the CDR3 is TGCGCCAGCAGCTTAGGTCGAGGGAGTCGCACCGGGGAGCTGTTTTTT. Full variable domain (outside the CDR3, taken from reference TRBV5-1 and TRBJ2-2): KAGVTQTPRYLIKTRGQQVTLSCSPISGHRSVSWYQQTPGQGLQFLFEYFSETQRNKGNFPGRFSGRQFSNSRSEMNVSTLELGDSALYLCASSLGRGSRTGELFFGEGSRLTVL.

The CDR3: CASSPSGIGTDTQYF. CDR3 DNA sequence: TGCGCCAGCAGCCCGAGCGGGATAGGGACAGATACGCAGTATTTT. The J gene is TRBJ2-3, the V gene TRBV5-1; 7 positions agree with TRBD2. The CDR3 has 15 amino acids. Germline lookup yields CDR1 SGHRS and CDR2 YFSETQ. Losses at the gene ends were 4 bases for V and 3 bases for J; bases not matched to a gene: 8.